The 11 T cell receptor beta chains in this list originate from one sample, sequenced in a study of blood T cell repertoires in COVID-19 (TCRdb year 2020). The library was prepared using the immunoSEQ multiplex PCR assay. Entries here come from immuneACCESS through TCRdb and include only in-frame sequences with V and J called. Some clones fail to appear in such tables; in the studies checked, an unresolved V gene covers under half of the shortfall, and the cause of the remainder is unknown. The sample data list a few hundred thousand clones, and 70% to 90% of these were observed just once. The leading ten clones occupy about 0.91% of the sample. Input material: peripheral blood. These receptors all come from a man aged 35 to 55 with acute or convalescent COVID-19.

CDR3 residues: CASSSGGTYEQYF. The DNA for the CDR3 is TGCGCCAGCAGCTCCGGGGGGACCTACGAGCAGTACTTC. The chain is built from TRBV5-1 and TRBJ2-7; 7 bases fit TRBD2. The CDR3 is 13 residues long. CDR1 and CDR2 (germline): SGHRS, YFSETQ. The V segment lost 3 bases and the J segment 2 bases; nucleotides outside the gene matches: 2. The variable domain in full, completed from reference TRBV5-1 and TRBJ2-7, reads KAGVTQTPRYLIKTRGQQVTLSCSPISGHRSVSWYQQTPGQGLQFLFEYFSETQRNKGNFPGRFSGRQFSNSRSEMNVSTLELGDSALYLCASSSGGTYEQYFGPGTRLTVT.

This chain uses TRBV7-9 with TRBJ2-5, with TRBD2 matching over 10 bases. CDR3 length equals 15 residues. V lost 5 bases to trimming and J lost 2 bases; unmatched junction nucleotides: 5. CDR1 is SEHNR and CDR2 is FQNEAQ in the germline V gene (reference sequence). The CDR3 reads CASSPWTSGQETQYF. In DNA form, the CDR3 reads TGTGCCAGCAGCCCCTGGACTAGCGGACAAGAGACCCAGTACTTC.

This clone was found a few times. The chain links TRBV7-2 to TRBJ1-2, with 9 bases matching TRBD1. The CDR3 totals 14 residues. V trimming: 7 bases; J trimming: 8 bases; junction bases outside the gene matches: 11. Germline V lookup: CDR1 SGHTA, CDR2 FQGNSA. The CDR3 DNA reads TGTGCCAGCACCAACCCCGGGACAGGGAAGGGCTACACCTTC. Encoded protein: CASTNPGTGKGYTF. The whole variable domain, remainder taken from reference TRBV7-2 and TRBJ1-2, is GAGVSQSPSNKVTEKGKDVELRCDPISGHTALYWYRQSLGQGLEFLIYFQGNSAPDKSGLPSDRFSAERTGGSVSTLTIQRTQQEDSAVYLCASTNPGTGKGYTFGSGTRLTVV.

This chain uses TRBV7-9 with TRBJ1-6, with TRBD1 as a possible D gene (5 bases). This CDR3 is 14 amino acids long. CDR1 and CDR2 from the germline V gene are SEHNR and FQNEAQ (reference sequence). The V gene lost 8 bases and the J gene lost 2 bases, with 10 bases spanning the gap. The CDR3 coding sequence is TGTGCCAGCGCGGGACGGACCTATAATTCACCCCTCCACTTT. Its protein product is CASAGRTYNSPLHF.

This clone has only a few counts. The J gene is TRBJ1-2, the V gene TRBV2; 9 nucleotides agree with TRBD1. V was pared by 6 bases and J by 2 bases, with 1 base of the junction left unmatched. The CDR3 sequence is 13 residues long. The germline V gene encodes CDR1 SNHLY and CDR2 FYNNEI. In nucleotides, the CDR3 is TGTGCCAGCAGGGGACAGGGAAACTATGGCTACACCTTC. It is translated as CASRGQGNYGYTF.

This clone has just one count. The chain uses TRBV7-8 and TRBJ2-1; D might be TRBD1 (6 bases). CDR3 size: 14 residues. The ends were cut back, 4 bases at V and 3 bases at J, with 10 bases in the middle. Germline V gives CDR1 SGHVS, CDR2 FQNEAQ. The CDR3 spells CASSSRDIYNEQFF. The DNA for the CDR3 is TGTGCCAGCAGCTCCCGGGACATCTACAATGAGCAGTTCTTC.

The chain has TRBV5-1 and TRBJ1-2; TRBD1 is a possible D gene (6 bases). The length of the CDR3 is 11 residues. Deletions cut 7 bases from V and 6 bases from J, with 10 bases between. Germline V gene data show CDR1 as SGHRS and CDR2 as YFSETQ. CDR3 region: CASGTRDGYTF. The CDR3 DNA reads TGCGCCAGCGGGACAAGAGATGGCTACACCTTC.

This chain links TRBV2 with TRBJ1-2; maybe TRBD1 (6 bases). Deletions cut 5 bases from V and 5 bases from J, with 15 bases between. The CDR3 extends over 14 amino acids. Germline CDR1 reads SNHLY; CDR2 reads FYNNEI. The CDR3: CASSLTEGVYGYTF. CDR3 nucleotides: TGTGCCAGCAGTCTTACAGAGGGGGTATATGGCTACACCTTC.

The chain recombines TRBV5-1 with TRBJ2-5; maybe TRBD1 (6 bases). Germline CDR1 is SGHRS and CDR2 is YFSETQ. Trimming left V 0 bases short and J 4 bases short, with 16 bases between. The CDR3 is 16 residues long. The CDR3 reads CASSLGNTGMGETQYF. CDR3 nucleotide sequence: TGCGCCAGCAGCTTGGGGAATACAGGGATGGGAGAGACCCAGTACTTC.

This clone was detected a few times. The chain employs TRBV12-3 or TRBV12-4 and TRBJ1-6, with 8 bases lining up with TRBD1. The J segment lost 7 bases and the V segment lost 7 bases, leaving 3 bases of the junction unmatched. The CDR3 is 13 residues long. As DNA, the CDR3 is TGTGCCAGCACCGGGACAGGAAATTCACCCCTCCACTTT. Amino acid sequence: CASTGTGNSPLHF.

The J gene is TRBJ1-3, the V gene TRBV19; unclear D gene. In germline, CDR1 is LNHDA, CDR2 SQIVND (reference sequence). This CDR3 is built from 14 residues. V lost 3 bases and J 0 bases, leaving 6 bases between the germline ends. This CDR3 is CASSIPGSGNTIYF. The DNA for the CDR3 is TGTGCCAGTAGTATCCCCGGCTCTGGAAACACCATATATTTT.